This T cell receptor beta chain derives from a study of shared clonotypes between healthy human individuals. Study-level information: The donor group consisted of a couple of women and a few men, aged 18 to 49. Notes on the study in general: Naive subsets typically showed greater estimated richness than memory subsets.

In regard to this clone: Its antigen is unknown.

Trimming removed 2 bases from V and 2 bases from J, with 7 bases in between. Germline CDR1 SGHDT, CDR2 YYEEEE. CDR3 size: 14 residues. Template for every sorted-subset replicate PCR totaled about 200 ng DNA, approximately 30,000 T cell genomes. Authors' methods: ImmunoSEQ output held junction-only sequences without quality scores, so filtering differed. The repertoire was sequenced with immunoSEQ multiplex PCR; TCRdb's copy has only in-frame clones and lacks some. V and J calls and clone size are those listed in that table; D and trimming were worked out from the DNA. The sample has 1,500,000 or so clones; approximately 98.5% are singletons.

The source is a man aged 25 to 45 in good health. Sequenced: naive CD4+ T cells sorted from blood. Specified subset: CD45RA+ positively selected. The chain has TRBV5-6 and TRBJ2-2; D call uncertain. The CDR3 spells CASSLVYNTGELFF. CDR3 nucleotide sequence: TGTGCCAGCAGCTTAGTCTACAACACCGGGGAGCTGTTTTTT.